These 28 T cell receptor beta chains share one sample of origin, sequenced in a study of blood T cells in healthy people across ages. Then a second PCR, running about 6 to 11 cycles, was carried out with a sample-barcoded 5' primer and a J-beta primer mix. Each CDR3 protein gets one entry after TCRdb re-called the 5' RACE reads with MiXCR. Among 500,000 to 700,000 distinct CDR3 sequences listed, approximately 30% were seen once. Sequencing used blood. Receptor source: a woman aged 80 or older in good health.

This clonotype was observed at least ten times. This chain connects TRBV6-5 to TRBJ2-7; D unresolved. The V gene's germline CDR1 is MNHEY and CDR2 SVGAGI. V shed 3 bases and J shed 2 bases, with 11 bases lying between them. This CDR3 spans 14 amino acids. For the CDR3, the DNA is TGTGCCAGCAGTTATGTAGACGGAGCCTACGAGCAGTACTTC. Encoded protein: CASSYVDGAYEQYF.

This clonotype was counted a few times. A much more abundant neighbour one base away suggests this may be a read error. V and J are TRBV6-1 and TRBJ2-1, with D hard to call. Trimming removed 5 bases from V and 12 bases from J, with 11 bases in between. CDR3 length: 11 amino acids. Germline V gives CDR1 MNHNS, CDR2 SASEGT. DNA of the CDR3: TGTGCCAGCAGTTTGTTGTGGGGGCAGTTCTTC. It encodes CASSLLWGQFF.

In its sample, this clonotype was seen a few times. V usage is TRBV6-1 and J usage is TRBJ1-4; the D gene is possibly TRBD1 (6 bases). The V gene's germline CDR1 is MNHNS and CDR2 SASEGT. With 5 bases removed from V and 5 bases from J, the gap between germline ends came to 15 bases. The length of the CDR3 is 15 residues. CDR3 sequence (DNA): TGTGCCAGCAGTCCCTTCGGGACAAGAAATGAAAAACTGTTTTTT. Translating it yields CASSPFGTRNEKLFF.

This clonotype has at least ten counts. The rearrangement links TRBV19 to TRBJ2-7; D possibly uses TRBD1 or TRBD2 (5 bases each). The CDR3 contains 14 residues. Germline V gene data show CDR1 as LNHDA and CDR2 as SQIVND (reference sequence). V was cut by 6 bases and J by 0 bases, with 12 bases left in between. The CDR3 is CASSGTGNSYEQYF. The CDR3 DNA reads TGTGCCAGTAGCGGGACGGGGAACTCCTACGAGCAGTACTTC.

The V gene is TRBV5-1, the J gene TRBJ2-1, with TRBD2 identical over 11 bases. The CDR3 loop spans 19 amino acids. V lost 4 bases to trimming and J lost 1 base; unmatched junction nucleotides: 13. From germline, CDR1 is SGHRS and CDR2 YFSETQ. This chain's CDR3 is CASSGSLAGGAGSYNEQFF. CDR3 nucleotides: TGCGCCAGCAGCGGGAGCCTAGCGGGAGGTGCTGGGTCCTACAATGAGCAGTTCTTC.

This clonotype was observed a handful of times. The rearrangement links TRBV5-4 to TRBJ2-3, with 16 nucleotides matching TRBD2. This CDR3 is built from 17 residues. In germline, CDR1 is SGHNT, CDR2 YYREEE (reference sequence). The V and J ends lost 4 bases and 3 bases, in that order; junction bases with no gene match: 5. The CDR3 region has the DNA TGTGCCAGCAGCGGGACTAGCGGGGGGGGGTTTACAGATACGCAGTATTTT. It translates to CASSGTSGGGFTDTQYF.

This clonotype was seen a handful of times. The chain links TRBV12-3 or TRBV12-4 to TRBJ2-3; D unresolved. This CDR3 comprises 15 residues. Trimming pared 0 bases from V and 0 bases from J, leaving 7 bases between. Here the CDR3 reads CASSLALTSTDTQYF. For the CDR3, the DNA is TGTGCCAGCAGTTTAGCCTTGACGAGCACAGATACGCAGTATTTT.

Comments on this clonotype: At one end the junction does not follow the germline gene, possibly because of a read error. The chain has TRBV2 and TRBJ2-5, with 9 bases identical to TRBD2. The CDR3 contains 14 residues. The germline CDR1 and CDR2 sequences are SNHLY and FYNNEI. The CDR3 spells CTSSPSGVWETQYF. CDR3 coding DNA: TGTACCAGCAGCCCTAGCGGGGTCTGGGAGACCCAGTACTTC.

The rearrangement uses TRBV20-1 and TRBJ1-5, with 7 positions matching TRBD1. The J segment lost 0 bases and the V segment lost 3 bases, leaving 8 bases of the junction unmatched. In germline, CDR1 is DFQATT, CDR2 SNEGSKA (reference sequence). This CDR3 contains 16 residues. The CDR3 DNA reads as TGCAGTGCTAGGTCCCGACAGGGATATAGCAATCAGCCCCAGCATTTT. This codes for CSARSRQGYSNQPQHF.

This chain joins TRBV3-1 and TRBJ1-1, with D maybe TRBD1 (6 bases). Deletions cut 0 bases from V and 0 bases from J, with 11 bases between. The CDR3 runs to 16 residues. Germline loops: CDR1 LGHDT, CDR2 YNNKEL (reference sequence). DNA of the CDR3: TGTGCCAGCAGCCAAGATGGGCAGGGGCTGAACACTGAAGCTTTCTTT. Protein: CASSQDGQGLNTEAFF.

This clonotype was counted a few times. This may arise from a read error, as a much more abundant clone is one base away. The rearrangement joins TRBV10-3 to TRBJ2-7, with 10 bases aligning to TRBD2. This CDR3 region has 15 residues. The ends lost 6 bases at V and 7 bases at J; junction bases unmatched: 12. CDR1 and CDR2 from the germline V gene are ENHRY and SYGVKD. In DNA form, the CDR3 reads TGTGCCATCAGCGAAGCGGGGGGGACCAACAATGAGCAGTACTTC. Translating gives CAISEAGGTNNEQYF.

This clonotype was seen only a few times. The chain links TRBV30 to TRBJ2-7; TRBD1 or TRBD2 may be the D gene (5 bases each). The CDR3 covers 17 residues. CDR1 and CDR2 (germline): GTSNPN, SVGIG (reference sequence). V was pared by 0 bases and J by 2 bases, with 20 bases between. This chain's CDR3 is CAWSVQVFGTSTYEQYF. CDR3 DNA: TGTGCCTGGAGTGTACAAGTGTTTGGGACCTCTACCTACGAGCAGTACTTC.

This clonotype was seen at least ten times. The rearrangement links TRBV24-1 to TRBJ2-1; 7 bases are shared with TRBD1. The CDR3 loop spans 16 amino acids. Germline CDR1 KGHDR, CDR2 SFDVKD. The junction had 6 bases not matched to a gene; V was cut back by 5 bases and J by 0 bases. CDR3 sequence: CATSGSQGISYNEQFF. The CDR3 DNA follows: TGTGCCACCAGTGGTTCACAGGGGATCTCCTACAATGAGCAGTTCTTC.

This clonotype was counted many times. This chain uses TRBV30 with TRBJ1-5; D uncertain. The germline CDR1 and CDR2 sequences are GTSNPN and SVGIG (reference sequence). Trimming shortened V by 0 bases and J by 3 bases, and 9 bases separated the two germline ends. CDR3 length: 14 residues. The CDR3 protein is CAWSVEQNNQPQHF. The CDR3 coding sequence is TGTGCCTGGAGTGTAGAGCAGAACAATCAGCCCCAGCATTTT.

In this sample, this clonotype turned up many times. V and J are TRBV5-6 and TRBJ2-1; the match to TRBD1 covers 7 bases. In germline, CDR1 is SGHDT, CDR2 YYEEEE. V gave up 2 bases and J gave up 7 bases; unmatched junction bases: 6. The CDR3 covers 14 residues. CDR3 loop: CASSLRTGRNEQFF. Written as DNA, the CDR3 is TGTGCCAGCAGCTTAAGGACAGGTCGGAATGAGCAGTTCTTC.

This clonotype was seen only a few times. DNA for the CDR3: TGTGCCAGCAGCCACAGCAGGCAAAGCAATCAGCCCCAGCATTTT. This gives the protein CASSHSRQSNQPQHF. V usage is TRBV7-9 and J usage is TRBJ1-5; D call uncertain. This CDR3 comprises 15 residues. Germline V gene lookup returns CDR1 SEHNR and CDR2 FQNEAQ (reference sequence). V was cut by 5 bases and J by 1 base, with 12 bases left in between.

Ten or more counts support this clonotype. Here the CDR3 DNA reads TGTGCCAGCACCTTATCCGGGACAGTCACAGATACGCAGTATTTT. Its translation: CASTLSGTVTDTQYF. The chain carries TRBV6-2 or TRBV6-3 and TRBJ2-3; 7 positions agree with TRBD1. The junction had 9 bases not matched to a gene; V was cut back by 7 bases and J by 2 bases. The CDR3 is made up of 15 amino acids. Per germline, CDR1 MNHEY and CDR2 SVGEGT.

The CDR3 is CASSFDFMNTEAFF. CDR3 coding DNA: TGTGCCAGCAGCTTTGATTTCATGAACACTGAAGCTTTCTTT. V and J are TRBV7-2 and TRBJ1-1; D remains ambiguous. Trimming pared 3 bases from V and 0 bases from J, leaving 8 bases between. Germline V gene lookup returns CDR1 SGHTA and CDR2 FQGNSA. This CDR3 comprises 14 residues.

There are a few counts of this clonotype. J is TRBJ2-2 and V is TRBV7-2; 9 bases line up with TRBD1. V was pared by 0 bases and J by 10 bases, with 9 bases of the junction left unmatched. Germline CDR1 reads SGHTA; CDR2 reads FQGNSA. The CDR3 is 16 amino acids. The CDR3, as DNA: TGTGCCAGCAGCTTAGCTGGGGGACAGGGACCGGAGGAGCTGTTTTTT. Translating it yields CASSLAGGQGPEELFF.

Of note for this clonotype: A much larger clone sits a single nucleotide away, making a read error possible. The V gene is TRBV7-6, the J gene TRBJ2-1, with a possible D match to TRBD1 (5 bases). CDR3 length: 15 amino acids. Germline V gene data show CDR1 as SGHVS and CDR2 as FNYEAQ. The CDR3 region is CASSLARTSYNEQVF. The CDR3 DNA is TGTGCCAGCAGCTTAGCCCGGACATCCTACAATGAGCAGGTCTTC.

This clonotype was observed at least ten times. Here the CDR3 DNA reads TGCGCCAGCAGCTGGACTAGCGGAAGCACAGATACGCAGTATTTT. The encoded protein is CASSWTSGSTDTQYF. The V and J genes are TRBV5-1 and TRBJ2-3, with 10 bases identical to TRBD2. CDR1 is SGHRS, CDR2 YFSETQ, per germline. This CDR3 is built from 15 residues. V shed 3 bases, J shed 0 bases, and the junction held 1 base outside the gene matches.

The chain employs TRBV6-1 and TRBJ2-7; a weak D match, TRBD2 (6 bases). V shed 4 bases and J shed 0 bases, with 13 bases lying between them. There are 15 residues in the CDR3. Germline CDR1 and CDR2: MNHNS and SASEGT. CDR3: CASSVEGLGSYEQYF. The CDR3 bases are TGTGCCAGCAGTGTGGAGGGACTCGGCTCCTACGAGCAGTACTTC.

In this sample, this clonotype turned up many times. The chain employs TRBV24-1 and TRBJ2-5; no clear D. The germline V and J ends were trimmed by 5 bases and 2 bases, with 8 bases remaining between them. CDR1 is KGHDR and CDR2 is SFDVKD in the germline V gene. The CDR3 consists of 13 residues. In DNA, the CDR3 is TGTGCCACCAGTGCTACTGAACAAGAGACCCAGTACTTC. As protein: CATSATEQETQYF.

This clonotype was observed many times. The chain combines TRBV2 with TRBJ2-7, with TRBD2 matching over 15 bases. Germline V gene lookup returns CDR1 SNHLY and CDR2 FYNNEI. The CDR3 extends over 16 amino acids. With 6 bases clipped from V and 5 bases from J, the junction kept 8 bases outside the gene matches. CDR3 nucleotide sequence: TGTGCCAGCAGGCGGGGACTAGCGGGGGGCGTTAACGAGCAGTACTTC. Translating it yields CASRRGLAGGVNEQYF.

In regard to this clonotype: One junction end does not reproduce the germline sequence, and a read error may be involved. CDR3 DNA: TGTGCCAGCAGCTACCCGTCGGCAGGGGGCTCCTACAATGAGCAGTTATTC. Its protein is CASSYPSAGGSYNEQLF. The gene calls are TRBV12-3 or TRBV12-4 and TRBJ2-1, with TRBD1 identical over 8 bases. The CDR3 is 17 amino acids.

The table lists this clonotype with many counts. The rearrangement links TRBV5-1 to TRBJ1-2; 7 nucleotides line up with TRBD1. Germline loops: CDR1 SGHRS, CDR2 YFSETQ. J lost 1 base, V lost 0 bases, and 3 bases had no gene match. The CDR3 contains 15 residues. This CDR3 reads CASSLGQGINYGYTF. DNA of the CDR3: TGCGCCAGCAGCTTGGGACAGGGTATTAACTATGGCTACACCTTC.

The CDR3 DNA follows: TGTGCCAGCAGCAAGGGACAGGGGCGGAACACTGAAGCTTTCTTT. Translating gives CASSKGQGRNTEAFF. The V and J genes are TRBV21-1 and TRBJ1-1; the D call of TRBD1 is as the table states it, not checked on the DNA. TRBV21-1 is a pseudogene locus. The CDR3 extends over 15 amino acids.

As concerns this clonotype: This could be a read error, since a much larger clone is one nucleotide away. The rearrangement links TRBV28 to TRBJ2-7, with TRBD1 matching over 7 bases. The length of the CDR3 is 15 residues. Germline V gene sequence: CDR1 MDHEN, CDR2 SYDVKM. Trimming took 6 bases from V and 7 from J; bases not matched to a gene: 15. The CDR3 nucleotides are TGTGCCAGCAGGCCCTGTGAGGGGGCCTACAATGAGCAGTACTTC. It is translated as CASRPCEGAYNEQYF. The variable domain in full, completed from reference TRBV28 and TRBJ2-7, reads DVKVTQSSRYLVKRTGEKVFLECVQDMDHENMFWYRQDPGLGLRLIYFSYDVKMKEKGDIPEGYSVSREKKERFSLILESASTNQTSMYLCASRPCEGAYNEQYFGPGTRLTVT.